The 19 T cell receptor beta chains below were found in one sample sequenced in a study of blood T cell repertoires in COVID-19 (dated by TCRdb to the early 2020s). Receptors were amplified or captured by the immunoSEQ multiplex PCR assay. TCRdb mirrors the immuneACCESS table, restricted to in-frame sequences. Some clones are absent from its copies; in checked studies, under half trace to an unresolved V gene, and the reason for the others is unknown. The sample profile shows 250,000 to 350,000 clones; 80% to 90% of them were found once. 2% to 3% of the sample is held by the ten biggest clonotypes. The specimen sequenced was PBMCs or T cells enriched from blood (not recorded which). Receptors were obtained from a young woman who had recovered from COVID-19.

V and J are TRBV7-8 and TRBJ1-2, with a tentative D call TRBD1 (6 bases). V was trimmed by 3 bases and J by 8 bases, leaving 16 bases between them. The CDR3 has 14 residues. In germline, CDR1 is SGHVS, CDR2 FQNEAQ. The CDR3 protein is CASSFGGWGGGYTF. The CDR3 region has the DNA TGTGCCAGCAGCTTCGGCGGGTGGGGGGGCGGCTACACCTTC.

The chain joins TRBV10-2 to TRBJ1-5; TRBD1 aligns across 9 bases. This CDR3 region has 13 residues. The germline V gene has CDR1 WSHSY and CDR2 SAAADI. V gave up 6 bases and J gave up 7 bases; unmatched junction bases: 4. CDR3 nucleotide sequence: TGCGCCAGCAGGGGACAGGGACCCCAGCCCCAGCATTTT. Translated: CASRGQGPQPQHF.

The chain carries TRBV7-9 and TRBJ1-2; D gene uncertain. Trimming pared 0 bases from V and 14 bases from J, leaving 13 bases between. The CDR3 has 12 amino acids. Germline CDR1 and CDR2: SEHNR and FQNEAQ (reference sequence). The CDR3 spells CASSLAGGEKTF. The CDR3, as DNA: TGTGCCAGCAGCTTAGCGGGCGGGGAGAAAACCTTC.

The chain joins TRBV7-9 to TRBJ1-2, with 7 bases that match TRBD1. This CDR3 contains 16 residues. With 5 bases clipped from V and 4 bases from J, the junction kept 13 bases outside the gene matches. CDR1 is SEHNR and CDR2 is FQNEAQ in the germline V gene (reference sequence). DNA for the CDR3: TGTGCCAGCAGCCCTCCCCGACAGGGTAGCACCTATGGCTACACCTTC. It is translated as CASSPPRQGSTYGYTF. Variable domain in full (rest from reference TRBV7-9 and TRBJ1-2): DTGVSQNPRHKITKRGQNVTFRCDPISEHNRLYWYRQTLGQGPEFLTYFQNEAQLEKSRLLSDRFSAERPKGSFSTLEIQRTEQGDSAMYLCASSPPRQGSTYGYTFGSGTRLTVV.

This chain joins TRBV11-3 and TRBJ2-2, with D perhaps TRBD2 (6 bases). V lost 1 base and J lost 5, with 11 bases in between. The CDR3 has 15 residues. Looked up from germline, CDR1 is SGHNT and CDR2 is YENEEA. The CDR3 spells CASSLGIGGTGELFF. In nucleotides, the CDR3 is TGTGCCAGCAGCTTAGGGATCGGGGGAACCGGGGAGCTGTTTTTT.

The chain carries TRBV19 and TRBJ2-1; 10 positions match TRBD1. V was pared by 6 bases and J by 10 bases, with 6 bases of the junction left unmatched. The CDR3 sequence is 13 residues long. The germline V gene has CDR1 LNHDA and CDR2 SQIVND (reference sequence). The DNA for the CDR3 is TGTGCCAGTAGCGGACAGGGGGATAGGGAGCAGTTCTTC. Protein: CASSGQGDREQFF. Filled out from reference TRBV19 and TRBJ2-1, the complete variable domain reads DGGITQSPKYLFRKEGQNVTLSCEQNLNHDAMYWYRQDPGQGLRLIYYSQIVNDFQKGDIAEGYSVSREKKESFPLTVTSAQKNPTAFYLCASSGQGDREQFFGPGTRLTVL.

This chain's CDR3 is CASSHGNSGNTIYF. Here the CDR3 DNA reads TGTGCCAGCAGCCACGGTAACTCTGGAAACACCATATATTTT. This chain links TRBV3-1 (or the pseudogene TRBV3-2) with TRBJ1-3; D remains ambiguous. Germline CDR1 is LGHDT and CDR2 is YNNKEL (reference sequence). The CDR3 runs 14 residues. Between the trimmed V and J ends, which lost 3 bases and 0 bases, there was a span of 6 bases.

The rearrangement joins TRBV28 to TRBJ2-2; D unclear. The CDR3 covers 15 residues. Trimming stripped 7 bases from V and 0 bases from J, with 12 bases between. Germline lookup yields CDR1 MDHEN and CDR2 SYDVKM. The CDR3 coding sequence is TGTGCCAGCACGGTGGTTACCGCGAACACCGGGGAGCTGTTTTTT. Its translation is CASTVVTANTGELFF.

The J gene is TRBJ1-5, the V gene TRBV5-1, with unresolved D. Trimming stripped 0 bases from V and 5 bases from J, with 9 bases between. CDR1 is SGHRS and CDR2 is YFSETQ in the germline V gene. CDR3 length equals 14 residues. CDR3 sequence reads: CASSLDGGHQPQHF. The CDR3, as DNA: TGCGCCAGCAGCTTGGATGGTGGGCATCAGCCCCAGCATTTT. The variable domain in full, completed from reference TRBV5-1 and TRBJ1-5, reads KAGVTQTPRYLIKTRGQQVTLSCSPISGHRSVSWYQQTPGQGLQFLFEYFSETQRNKGNFPGRFSGRQFSNSRSEMNVSTLELGDSALYLCASSLDGGHQPQHFGDGTRLSIL.

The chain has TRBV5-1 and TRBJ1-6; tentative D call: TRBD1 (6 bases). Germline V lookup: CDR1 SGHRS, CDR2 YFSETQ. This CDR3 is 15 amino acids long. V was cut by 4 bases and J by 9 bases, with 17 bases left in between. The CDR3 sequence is CASSGTTGGSSPLHF. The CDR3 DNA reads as TGCGCCAGCAGCGGCACGACAGGCGGGAGTTCACCCCTCCACTTT.

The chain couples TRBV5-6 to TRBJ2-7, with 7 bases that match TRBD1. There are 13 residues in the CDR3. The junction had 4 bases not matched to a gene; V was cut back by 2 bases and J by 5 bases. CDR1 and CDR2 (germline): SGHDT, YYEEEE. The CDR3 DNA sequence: TGTGCCAGCAGCTTCTTGCAGGGGGACGAGCAGTACTTC. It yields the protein CASSFLQGDEQYF.

The CDR3 reads CASSERSQGFGELFF. DNA of the CDR3: TGTGCCAGCAGTGAAAGGTCTCAGGGGTTCGGGGAGCTGTTTTTT. This chain joins TRBV2 and TRBJ2-2, with D possibly being TRBD1 (6 bases). CDR3 length: 15 amino acids. V was clipped by 2 bases and J by 7 bases, with 14 bases between them. Germline-derived CDR1 and CDR2 are SNHLY and FYNNEI.

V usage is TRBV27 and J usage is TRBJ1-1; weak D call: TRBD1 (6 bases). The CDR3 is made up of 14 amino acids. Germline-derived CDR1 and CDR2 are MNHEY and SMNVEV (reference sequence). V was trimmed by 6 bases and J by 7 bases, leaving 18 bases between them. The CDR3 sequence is CASSQTPDRLEAFF. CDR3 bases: TGTGCCAGCAGCCAAACCCCGGACAGACTTGAAGCTTTCTTT.

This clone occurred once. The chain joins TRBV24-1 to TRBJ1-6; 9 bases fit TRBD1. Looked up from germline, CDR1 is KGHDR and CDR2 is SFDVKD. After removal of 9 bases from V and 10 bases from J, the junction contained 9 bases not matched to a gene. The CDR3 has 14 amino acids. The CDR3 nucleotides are TGTGCCACCTTTACAGGGGGCCCTGGGTCACCCCTCCACTTT. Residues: CATFTGGPGSPLHF.

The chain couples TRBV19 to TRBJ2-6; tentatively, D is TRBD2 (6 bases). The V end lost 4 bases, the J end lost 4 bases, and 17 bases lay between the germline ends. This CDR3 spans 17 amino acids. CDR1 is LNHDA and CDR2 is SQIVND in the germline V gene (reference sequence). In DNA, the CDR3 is TGTGCCAGTAGTAACCGCCGTGGGGGGAAAGGGGCCAACGTCCTGACTTTC. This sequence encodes CASSNRRGGKGANVLTF.

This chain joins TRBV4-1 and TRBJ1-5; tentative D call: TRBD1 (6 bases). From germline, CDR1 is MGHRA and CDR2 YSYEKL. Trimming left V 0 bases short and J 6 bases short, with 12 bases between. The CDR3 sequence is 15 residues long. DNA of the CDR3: TGCGCCAGCAGCCAAGATCCACAGGGCGGTCAGCCCCAGCATTTT. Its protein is CASSQDPQGGQPQHF.

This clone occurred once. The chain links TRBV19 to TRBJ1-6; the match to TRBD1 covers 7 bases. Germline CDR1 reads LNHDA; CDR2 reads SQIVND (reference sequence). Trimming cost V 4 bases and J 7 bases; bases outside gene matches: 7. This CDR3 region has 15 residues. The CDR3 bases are TGTGCCAGTAGTACCACAGGGGTGTCAAATTCACCCCTCCACTTT. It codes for CASSTTGVSNSPLHF.

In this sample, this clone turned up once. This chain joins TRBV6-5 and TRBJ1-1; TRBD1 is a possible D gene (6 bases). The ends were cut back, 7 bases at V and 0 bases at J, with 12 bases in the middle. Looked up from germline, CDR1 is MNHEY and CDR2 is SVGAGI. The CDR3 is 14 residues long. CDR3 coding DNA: TGTGCCAGCAAACGGGGACAAGTGAACACTGAAGCTTTCTTT. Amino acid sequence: CASKRGQVNTEAFF.

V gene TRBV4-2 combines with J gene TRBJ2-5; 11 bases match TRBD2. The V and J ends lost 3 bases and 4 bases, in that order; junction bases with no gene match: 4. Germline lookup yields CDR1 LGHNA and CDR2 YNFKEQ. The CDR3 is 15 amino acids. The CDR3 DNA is TGTGCCAGCAGCCAGGTAGCGGGGGGGCGAGAGACCCAGTACTTC. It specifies CASSQVAGGRETQYF.